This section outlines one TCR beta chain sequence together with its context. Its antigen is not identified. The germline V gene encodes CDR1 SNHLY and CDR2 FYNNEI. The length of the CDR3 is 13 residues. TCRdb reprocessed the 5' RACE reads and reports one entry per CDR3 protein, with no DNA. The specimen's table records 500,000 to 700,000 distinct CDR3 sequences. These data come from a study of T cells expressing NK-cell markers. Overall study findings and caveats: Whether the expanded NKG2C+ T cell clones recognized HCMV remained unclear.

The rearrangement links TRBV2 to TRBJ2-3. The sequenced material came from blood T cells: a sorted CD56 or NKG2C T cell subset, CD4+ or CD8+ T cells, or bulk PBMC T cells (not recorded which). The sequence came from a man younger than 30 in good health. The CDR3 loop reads CASGSQIPDTQYF.